Below, one T cell receptor (beta chain) is given with its context. The identical CDR3 is also encoded by other nucleotide sequences in the sample. This sample stems from a study of blood T cell repertoires in COVID-19. There are 12 residues in the CDR3. Germline CDR1 is SGHRS and CDR2 is YFSETQ. The ends were cut back, 2 bases at V and 6 bases at J, with 8 bases in the middle. Sequencing used immunoSEQ multiplex PCR; TCRdb keeps in-frame clones, though not all of them. This sample has roughly 230,000 clones, with approximately 84% found just once. The rearrangement uses TRBV5-1 and TRBJ1-2, with D possibly TRBD1 on 6 matching bases. The TCR comes from a man in his fifties or sixties who had recovered from COVID-19. Material for sequencing was PBMCs or T cells enriched from blood (not recorded which). The DNA of the CDR3 is TGCGCCAGCAGCTTACAGGGAGATGGCTACACCTTC. Translation: CASSLQGDGYTF. The whole variable domain, filled in from reference TRBV5-1 and TRBJ1-2, reads KAGVTQTPRYLIKTRGQQVTLSCSPISGHRSVSWYQQTPGQGLQFLFEYFSETQRNKGNFPGRFSGRQFSNSRSEMNVSTLELGDSALYLCASSLQGDGYTFGSGTRLTVV.